The clone carrying this T cell receptor (beta chain) was seen only a few times. Its antigen is as yet unknown. The data belong to a study of beta chain features in type 1 diabetes. General study points: Shortening that was moderate but significant affected the TCRB CDR3s of Type 1 diabetes patients in all four CD4+ subsets.

Sequencing targeted expressed TCRB transcripts, as all isolated RNA had been reverse transcribed. The method was immunoSEQ multiplex PCR; TCRdb's version includes in-frame clones alone and lacks a portion of them. The data show 600,000 to 700,000 clones, roughly 12% seen once. Sequencing was carried out using naive CD4+ T cells from blood. The origin of this receptor is a man younger than 30 with type 1 diabetes.

This CDR3 is CASSLALGDNEKLFF. The CDR3 region has the DNA TGTGCCAGCAGCTTAGCGCTGGGGGACAATGAAAAACTGTTTTTT. This chain connects TRBV7-9 to TRBJ1-4; the D gene is possibly TRBD1 (5 bases). Germline lookup yields CDR1 SEHNR and CDR2 FQNEAQ (reference sequence). Trimming pared 0 bases from V and 5 bases from J, leaving 10 bases between. The CDR3 contains 15 residues.